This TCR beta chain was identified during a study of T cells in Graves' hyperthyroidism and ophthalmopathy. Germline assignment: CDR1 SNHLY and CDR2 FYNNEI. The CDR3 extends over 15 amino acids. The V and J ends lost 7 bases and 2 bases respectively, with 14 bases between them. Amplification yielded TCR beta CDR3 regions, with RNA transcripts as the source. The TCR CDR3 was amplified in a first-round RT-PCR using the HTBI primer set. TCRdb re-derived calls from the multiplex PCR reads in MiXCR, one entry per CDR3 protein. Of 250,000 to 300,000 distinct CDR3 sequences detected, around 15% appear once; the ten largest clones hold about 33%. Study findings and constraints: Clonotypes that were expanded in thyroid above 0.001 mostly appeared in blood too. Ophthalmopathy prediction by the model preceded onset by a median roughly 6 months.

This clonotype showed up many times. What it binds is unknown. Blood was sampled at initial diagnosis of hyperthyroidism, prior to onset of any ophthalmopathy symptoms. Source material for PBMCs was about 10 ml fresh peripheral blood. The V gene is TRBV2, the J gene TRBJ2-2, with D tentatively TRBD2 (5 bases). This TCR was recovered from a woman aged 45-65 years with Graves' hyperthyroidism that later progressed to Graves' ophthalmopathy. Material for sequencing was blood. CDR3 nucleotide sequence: TGTGCCAGCACCTCGGGGAGACCCAACACCGGGGAGCTGTTTTTT. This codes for CASTSGRPNTGELFF.